These 30 T cell receptor beta chains were sequenced from one sample in a study of T cell responses to AZD1222 COVID-19 vaccine. Generated by immunoSEQ multiplex PCR, the TCRdb table keeps only in-frame clones and is missing some. Of around 99,000 clones in the sample, about 90% were seen once. The sample was peripheral blood, taken 28 days after the second AZD1222 dose. These receptor sequences come from an adult who received the AZD1222 COVID-19 vaccine.

The chain carries TRBV6-1 and TRBJ2-7; D may correspond to TRBD1 or TRBD2 (5 bases each). Germline CDR1 and CDR2: MNHNS and SASEGT. The CDR3 is 15 amino acids. V lost 3 bases and J lost 6, with 18 bases in between. DNA of the CDR3: TGTGCCAGCAGTGATGGGGGTAAGGGCATGGGCGAGCAGTACTTC. Encoded protein: CASSDGGKGMGEQYF.

This chain uses TRBV27 with TRBJ2-7; the D is unclear. The CDR3 contains 11 residues. Germline V gene lookup returns CDR1 MNHEY and CDR2 SMNVEV (reference sequence). The ends were cut back, 3 bases at V and 5 bases at J, with 5 bases in the middle. CDR3 sequence reads: CASSFNHEQYF. DNA for the CDR3: TGTGCCAGCAGTTTTAACCACGAGCAGTACTTC.

The chain joins TRBV5-8 to TRBJ2-7, with D perhaps matching TRBD1 or TRBD2 (5 bases each). V was cut by 4 bases and J by 4 bases, with 15 bases left in between. Looked up from germline, CDR1 is SGHTS and CDR2 is YDEGEE. CDR3 length equals 14 residues. CDR3 DNA sequence: TGTGCCAGCAGCCGAGGGGACGGTGGGTACGAGCAGTACTTC. Translation gives CASSRGDGGYEQYF.

The genes are TRBV5-1 and TRBJ1-4; tentative D call: TRBD1 (5 bases). The CDR3 is made up of 13 amino acids. The V end lost 4 bases, the J end lost 5 bases, and 9 bases lay between the germline ends. CDR1 and CDR2 (germline): SGHRS, YFSETQ. CDR3 sequence: CASSPGGNEKLFF. CDR3 coding DNA: TGCGCCAGCAGCCCGGGGGGGAATGAAAAACTGTTTTTT.

The rearrangement links TRBV7-3 to TRBJ1-1; D perhaps matches TRBD1 (6 bases). The germline CDR1 and CDR2 sequences are SGHTA and FQGTGA. V was shortened by 3 bases and J by 4 bases, with 15 bases between the two germline ends. This CDR3 has 15 amino acids. The CDR3: CASSFHPGGVTEAFF. CDR3 nucleotides: TGTGCCAGCAGCTTCCATCCGGGGGGCGTCACTGAAGCTTTCTTT.

The V gene is TRBV1, the J gene TRBJ1-4. TRBV1 is termed a pseudogene. The CDR3 is made up of 16 amino acids. CDR3 DNA: TGCACCAGCATCCTCCATCGGGAAGCAGCTAATGAAAAACTGTTTTTT. As protein: CTSILHREAANEKLFF.

As DNA, the CDR3 is TGTGCCAGCAGCTTTGGGAGGGGGCCTTACGAGCAGTACTTC. Amino acid sequence: CASSFGRGPYEQYF. The gene calls are TRBV5-4 and TRBJ2-7; D may correspond to TRBD1 or TRBD2 (7 bases each). The CDR3 length is 14 residues. Trimming cost V 2 bases and J 4 bases, with 13 bases left between them. Germline V lookup: CDR1 SGHNT, CDR2 YYREEE (reference sequence). Full variable domain (remainder filled in from reference TRBV5-4 and TRBJ2-7): ETGVTQSPTHLIKTRGQQVTLRCSSQSGHNTVSWYQQALGQGPQFIFQYYREEENGRGNFPPRFSGLQFPNYSSELNVNALELDDSALYLCASSFGRGPYEQYFGPGTRLTVT.

This clone showed up just a few times. The chain has TRBV21-1 and TRBJ1-4; the table calls TRBD1, which could not be checked here. TRBV21-1 is marked as a pseudogene. The CDR3 contains 16 residues. DNA for the CDR3: TGTGCCAGCACCACAAAGGGCACAGGGGCTAATGAAAAACTGTTTTTT. Translation: CASTTKGTGANEKLFF.

The rearrangement links TRBV5-1 to TRBJ2-1, with D unresolved. The CDR3 consists of 21 residues. Deletions cut 4 bases from V and 0 bases from J, with 29 bases between. Germline lookup yields CDR1 SGHRS and CDR2 YFSETQ. CDR3 DNA: TGCGCCAGCAGCCCAACCAAGAGACTTAGCAACAAGGGATTCTCCTACAATGAGCAGTTCTTC. It codes for CASSPTKRLSNKGFSYNEQFF. Full variable domain (rest looked up from reference TRBV5-1 and TRBJ2-1): KAGVTQTPRYLIKTRGQQVTLSCSPISGHRSVSWYQQTPGQGLQFLFEYFSETQRNKGNFPGRFSGRQFSNSRSEMNVSTLELGDSALYLCASSPTKRLSNKGFSYNEQFFGPGTRLTVL.

This clone was recorded only once. Compared with germline, one end of the junction differs, possibly owing to a read error. J is TRBJ1-3 and V is TRBV5-4, with a possible D match to TRBD1 (6 bases). The length of the CDR3 is 15 residues. CDR1 and CDR2 (germline): SGHNT, YYREEE (reference sequence). CDR3 DNA: TGTGCCAGTAGCTTGGGGGGCCCACCCGGAAACACCATATATTTT. Translating it yields CASSLGGPPGNTIYF.

The rearrangement uses TRBV5-1 and TRBJ2-4, with unresolved D. Trimming pared 2 bases from V and 7 bases from J, leaving 10 bases between. This CDR3 spans 13 amino acids. The V gene's germline CDR1 is SGHRS and CDR2 YFSETQ. DNA for the CDR3: TGCGCCAGCAGCTTTGGACCAAGCAACATTCAGTACTTC. Translated, it gives CASSFGPSNIQYF.

The V call is TRBV4-1, the J call TRBJ1-5; D is ambiguous. This CDR3 contains 15 residues. CDR1 and CDR2 from the germline V gene are MGHRA and YSYEKL. V was pared by 4 bases and J by 7 bases, with 17 bases between. The CDR3 region has the DNA TGCGCCAGCAGCCTTTTGACCGGAGAAGGGCAGCCCCAGCATTTT. The encoded protein is CASSLLTGEGQPQHF.

This clone came up a few times. The gene calls are TRBV5-1 and TRBJ2-7; 10 positions agree with TRBD1. From germline, CDR1 is SGHRS and CDR2 YFSETQ. V lost 4 bases, J lost 6 bases, and 10 bases stayed unmatched. The CDR3 has 15 amino acids. The CDR3 coding sequence is TGCGCCAGCAGCCCCCCGACAGGGGGCTTACGCGAGCAGTACTTC. Its translation is CASSPPTGGLREQYF.

This clone was seen only a few times. The J gene is TRBJ2-7, the V gene TRBV11-2, with 7 bases aligning to TRBD1. CDR1 and CDR2 (germline): SGHAT, FQNNGV. CDR3 length equals 17 residues. V gave up 1 base and J gave up 6 bases; unmatched junction bases: 15. The CDR3: CASSLVLFTTGTGEQYF. The CDR3 DNA reads TGTGCCAGCAGCTTAGTCCTCTTTACGACAGGGACCGGCGAGCAGTACTTC.

The chain combines TRBV27 with TRBJ1-6, with D possibly matching TRBD1 (5 bases). The CDR3 covers 17 residues. Germline V gene data show CDR1 as MNHEY and CDR2 as SMNVEV (reference sequence). V lost 2 bases, J lost 9 bases, and 20 bases lay in between. The CDR3 loop is CASSLISSARVTSPLHF. The CDR3, as DNA: TGTGCCAGCAGTTTAATCTCCAGTGCCAGGGTTACTTCACCCCTCCACTTT.

This chain joins TRBV11-2 and TRBJ1-2; 7 bases map to TRBD1. The germline CDR1 and CDR2 sequences are SGHAT and FQNNGV. With 4 bases clipped from V and 7 bases from J, the junction kept 9 bases outside the gene matches. The CDR3 is 14 amino acids. The CDR3 loop is CASSSRQGGGGYTF. Written as DNA, the CDR3 is TGTGCCAGCAGCTCTAGACAGGGAGGGGGTGGCTACACCTTC.

This chain links TRBV6-5 with TRBJ1-2; tentative D call: TRBD1 (6 bases). This CDR3 region has 13 residues. Trimming stripped 7 bases from V and 4 bases from J, with 13 bases between. CDR1 is MNHEY, CDR2 SVGAGI, per germline. CDR3 bases: TGTGCCAGCACCCCCGGGGGGCTCTATGGCTACACCTTC. Protein product: CASTPGGLYGYTF.

The chain has TRBV4-2 and TRBJ1-1, with D possibly TRBD1 on 5 matching bases. Germline lookup yields CDR1 LGHNA and CDR2 YNFKEQ. Trimming took 8 bases from V and 0 from J, leaving 7 bases between them. The length of the CDR3 is 12 residues. The CDR3 sequence is CASGHLNTEAFF. Written as DNA, the CDR3 is TGTGCCAGCGGACACTTGAACACTGAAGCTTTCTTT.

The chain uses TRBV5-5 and TRBJ1-4, with D tentatively TRBD1 (5 bases). This CDR3 is built from 13 residues. Germline V gives CDR1 SGHKS, CDR2 YYEKEE (reference sequence). Trimming took off 4 bases at V and 4 bases at J, with 8 bases between the two ends. CDR3 protein: CASSVGRNEKLFF. The CDR3 DNA reads TGTGCCAGCAGCGTGGGACGTAATGAAAAACTGTTTTTT.

The count of this clone is one. The chain recombines TRBV10-3 with TRBJ2-7; D is possibly TRBD1 (6 bases). V dropped 6 bases and J dropped 5 bases, with 14 bases sitting between them. The CDR3 contains 13 residues. Germline assignment: CDR1 ENHRY and CDR2 SYGVKD. CDR3 nucleotide sequence: TGTGCCATCAGCCAACAGGGAAGAGACGAGCAGTACTTC. Protein: CAISQQGRDEQYF.

The chain is built from TRBV19 and TRBJ2-2; no reliable D call. V was trimmed by 5 bases and J by 4 bases, leaving 5 bases between them. The germline CDR1 and CDR2 sequences are LNHDA and SQIVND (reference sequence). CDR3 length: 12 residues. CDR3 residues: CASSLITGELFF. The CDR3 DNA reads TGTGCCAGTAGTCTCATCACCGGGGAGCTGTTTTTT.

This chain joins TRBV7-2 and TRBJ1-1; 9 bases align to TRBD1. The CDR3 extends over 14 amino acids. CDR1 is SGHTA and CDR2 is FQGNSA in the germline V gene. Germline trimming cut 3 bases from V and 5 bases from J; bases unmatched to any gene: 4. The CDR3 reads CASSLYRGRTEAFF. CDR3 in DNA: TGTGCCAGCAGCTTGTACAGGGGGCGTACTGAAGCTTTCTTT.

The chain employs TRBV7-2 and TRBJ1-5; TRBD1 is a possible D gene (6 bases). Germline V gene sequence: CDR1 SGHTA, CDR2 FQGNSA. Between the trimmed V and J ends, which lost 4 bases and 4 bases, there was a span of 17 bases. This CDR3 has 16 amino acids. The CDR3, as DNA: TGTGCCAGCAGCTCCCCCCGCACAGGGCCAAATCAGCCCCAGCATTTT. Its protein is CASSSPRTGPNQPQHF.

The genes are TRBV30 and TRBJ1-1, with 8 bases aligning to TRBD1. The germline V gene has CDR1 GTSNPN and CDR2 SVGIG (reference sequence). J gave up 6 bases and V 1 base, and 7 bases lay outside the gene matches. The CDR3 runs 14 residues. The DNA for the CDR3 is TGTGCCTGGAGTGCGGACAGGGCTCGGGCTGAAGCTTTCTTT. Translating gives CAWSADRARAEAFF. The full variable domain, rest sourced from reference TRBV30 and TRBJ1-1, is SQTIHQWPATLVQPVGSPLSLECTVEGTSNPNLYWYRQAAGRGLQLLFYSVGIGQISSEVPQNLSASRPQDRQFILSSKKLLLSDSGFYLCAWSADRARAEAFFGQGTRLTVV.

The gene calls are TRBV6-5 and TRBJ2-1; 7 nucleotides agree with TRBD2. The CDR3 runs to 14 residues. From germline, CDR1 is MNHEY and CDR2 SVGAGI. Unmatched junction bases numbered 7, after V lost 9 bases and J lost 2 bases. CDR3 DNA sequence: TGTGCCAGTGAGGGGAGGGGCGCCTACAATGAGCAGTTCTTC. This gives the protein CASEGRGAYNEQFF.

The gene calls are TRBV18 and TRBJ1-1; D call uncertain. The CDR3 has 13 amino acids. CDR1 is KGHSH and CDR2 is LQKENI in the germline V gene. V was pared by 4 bases and J by 1 base, with 7 bases between. As DNA, the CDR3 is TGTGCCAGCTCACTAGGCGCGAACACTGAAGCTTTCTTT. It is translated as CASSLGANTEAFF.

V and J are TRBV5-6 and TRBJ2-7, with 11 bases fitting TRBD1. Unmatched junction bases numbered 7, after V lost 5 bases and J lost 3 bases. The CDR3 totals 15 residues. CDR1 and CDR2 from the germline V gene are SGHDT and YYEEEE. The CDR3 loop is CASRPTGTGGYEQYF. Here the CDR3 DNA reads TGTGCCAGCAGACCCACCGGGACAGGGGGCTACGAGCAGTACTTC.

This sequence joins TRBV10-3 and TRBJ2-2; 11 bases agree with TRBD2. The germline gives CDR1 ENHRY, CDR2 SYGVKD. CDR3 length: 19 amino acids. V was clipped by 0 bases and J by 3 bases; unmatched bases: 9. The CDR3 here is CAISESKTSGGRDTGELFF. CDR3 sequence (DNA): TGTGCCATCAGTGAGTCGAAAACTAGCGGGGGCCGAGACACCGGGGAGCTGTTTTTT.

Regarding this clone: One junction end does not reproduce the germline sequence, and a read error may be involved. The genes are TRBV7-9 and TRBJ1-6, with TRBD1 matching over 7 bases. Germline CDR1 SEHNR, CDR2 FQNEAQ (reference sequence). This CDR3 comprises 13 residues. In nucleotides, the CDR3 is TGTGCCAGCAAGGGACAGACTCATTCGCCCCTCCACTTT. This codes for CASKGQTHSPLHF.

The chain is built from TRBV29-1 and TRBJ1-6, with TRBD1 matching 9 bases. The CDR3 sequence is 13 residues long. V shed 6 bases, J shed 9 bases, and the junction held 6 bases outside the gene matches. CDR1 is SQVTM and CDR2 is ANQGSEA in the germline V gene. The CDR3 spells CSVRDRVGSPLHF. Written as DNA, the CDR3 is TGCAGCGTCCGGGACAGGGTGGGTTCACCCCTCCACTTT.